A selection of T cell receptor beta chains follows, all from one sample in a study of blood T cell repertoires in COVID-19. Sequencing was performed with immunoSEQ multiplex PCR; in TCRdb, only in-frame clones are kept and a portion is missing. The repertoire holds 250,000 or so clones, more than 80% seen once, with around 2.9% in the top ten. Source material: peripheral blood. The source is a woman aged 25 to 39 with active or convalescent COVID-19. The CDR3 runs from the conserved cysteine through the conserved F or W. D genes are given only for firm matches. Where a row states a size, it is once, few, many or the class of an expanded clone; other rows omit it.

V: TRBV5-5
D: TRBD1
size: NA
J: TRBJ2-2
CDR3: CASSLGTVSTGELFF
DNA: TGTGCCAGCAGCTTAGGGACAGTAAGCACCGGGGAGCTGTTTTTT

V: TRBV24-1
D: TRBD1
size: NA
J: TRBJ1-2
CDR3: CATSDGTENYGYTF
DNA: TGTGCCACCAGTGATGGGACAGAGAACTATGGCTACACCTTC

V: TRBV11-2
D: TRBD2
size: NA
J: TRBJ2-1
CDR3: CASSLLAGVLSSYNEQFF
DNA: TGTGCCAGCAGCTTACTGGCGGGGGTACTCAGCTCCTACAATGAGCAGTTCTTC

V: TRBV6-5
D: NA
size: NA
J: TRBJ1-2
CDR3: CASSSPGRPDSKGYTF
DNA: TGTGCCAGCAGTTCCCCCGGCAGGCCCGATTCTAAGGGCTACACCTTC

V: TRBV25-1
D: NA
size: NA
J: TRBJ2-1
CDR3: CASKEGGGGYNEQFF
DNA: TGTGCCAGCAAAGAGGGGGGAGGGGGTTACAATGAGCAGTTCTTC

V: TRBV5-6
D: NA
size: once
J: TRBJ1-2
CDR3: CASSLDETVNYGYTF
DNA: TGTGCCAGCAGCTTGGATGAGACAGTAAACTATGGCTACACCTTC

V: TRBV11-2
D: TRBD2
size: NA
J: TRBJ2-3
CDR3: CASSLDLEWRLAGDTDTQYF
DNA: TGTGCCAGCAGCTTAGATCTTGAATGGCGACTAGCGGGGGACACAGATACGCAGTATTTT

V: TRBV7-9
D: NA
size: once
J: TRBJ1-3
CDR3: CASSLAGGISGNTIYF
DNA: TGTGCCAGCAGCTTAGCAGGAGGGATCTCTGGAAACACCATATATTTT

V: TRBV4-3
D: TRBD1
size: NA
J: TRBJ1-4
CDR3: CASSLSLRDRDEKLFF
DNA: TGCGCCAGCAGCTTATCTCTCCGGGACAGAGATGAAAAACTGTTTTTT

V: TRBV7-2
D: TRBD2
size: NA
J: TRBJ2-3
CDR3: CASSRDLRLAGSDTQYF
DNA: TGTGCCAGCAGCCGGGATTTAAGGCTAGCGGGGTCAGATACGCAGTATTTT

V: TRBV3-1/TRBV3-2
D: NA
size: NA
J: TRBJ1-1
CDR3: CASSSFDSGAFF
DNA: TGTGCCAGCAGCTCTTTTGACAGTGGAGCTTTCTTT

V: TRBV27
D: TRBD1
size: NA
J: TRBJ2-7
CDR3: CASTPGGQTYPNPYEQYF
DNA: TGTGCCAGCACCCCAGGGGGACAAACTTACCCAAATCCCTACGAGCAGTACTTC

V: TRBV2
D: NA
size: NA
J: TRBJ1-3
CDR3: CASRKDTGNTIYF
DNA: TGTGCCAGCAGGAAGGACACTGGAAACACCATATATTTT

V: TRBV27
D: TRBD1
size: NA
J: TRBJ2-1
CDR3: CASSIIVGYRGFNNEQFF
DNA: TGTGCCAGCAGTATTATCGTCGGGTACAGGGGTTTTAACAATGAGCAGTTCTTC

V: TRBV3-1/TRBV3-2
D: NA
size: NA
J: TRBJ1-6
CDR3: CASSLPRGTGGNSPLHF
DNA: TGTGCCAGCAGCCTCCCAAGAGGGACTGGAGGGAATTCACCCCTCCACTTT

V: TRBV11-2
D: NA
size: NA
J: TRBJ2-5
CDR3: CASSLDGYIQETQYF
DNA: TGTGCCAGCAGCTTAGACGGGTACATCCAAGAGACCCAGTACTTC

V: TRBV5-4
D: TRBD1
size: NA
J: TRBJ1-3
CDR3: CASSLTGTSGNTIYF
DNA: TGTGCCAGCAGCCTGACAGGGACTTCTGGAAACACCATATATTTT

V: TRBV30
D: NA
size: once
J: TRBJ2-7
CDR3: CAWSEDSVREQYF
DNA: TGTGCCTGGAGTGAGGATAGCGTTAGGGAGCAGTACTTC

V: TRBV19
D: TRBD1
size: NA
J: TRBJ1-5
CDR3: CASSIEAGGRQPQHF
DNA: TGTGCCAGTAGTATAGAGGCAGGGGGGAGACAGCCCCAGCATTTT

V: TRBV6-5
D: NA
size: NA
J: TRBJ1-1
CDR3: CASSSGQNTEAFF
DNA: TGTGCCAGCAGTTCGGGACAGAACACTGAAGCTTTCTTT

V: TRBV7-8
D: NA
size: NA
J: TRBJ1-3
CDR3: CASSLGLRGYTIYF
DNA: TGTGCCAGCAGCTTAGGTCTCAGGGGATACACCATATATTTT

V: TRBV9
D: NA
size: NA
J: TRBJ1-2
CDR3: CASSAGGSGNYGYTF
DNA: TGTGCCAGCAGCGCCGGGGGGTCGGGTAACTATGGCTACACCTTC

V: TRBV7-9
D: NA
size: NA
J: TRBJ1-2
CDR3: CASSLQENYGYTF
DNA: TGTGCCAGCAGCTTACAGGAAAACTATGGCTACACCTTC

V: TRBV9
D: TRBD2
size: NA
J: TRBJ2-3
CDR3: CASRTSGGATDTQYF
DNA: TGTGCCAGCAGGACTAGCGGGGGGGCCACGGATACGCAGTATTTT

V: TRBV7-2
D: TRBD1
size: NA
J: TRBJ2-7
CDR3: CASSSQGYEQYF
DNA: TGTGCCAGCAGCTCACAGGGGTACGAGCAGTACTTC